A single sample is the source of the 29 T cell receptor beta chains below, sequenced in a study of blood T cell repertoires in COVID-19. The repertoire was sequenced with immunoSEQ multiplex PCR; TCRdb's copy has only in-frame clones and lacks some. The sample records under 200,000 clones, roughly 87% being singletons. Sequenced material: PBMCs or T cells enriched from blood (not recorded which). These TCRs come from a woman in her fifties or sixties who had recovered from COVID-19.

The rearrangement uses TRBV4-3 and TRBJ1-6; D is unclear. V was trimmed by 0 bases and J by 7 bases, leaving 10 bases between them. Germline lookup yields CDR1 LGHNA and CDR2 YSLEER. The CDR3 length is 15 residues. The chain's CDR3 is CASSQDRSWNSPLHF. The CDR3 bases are TGCGCCAGCAGCCAAGATAGATCGTGGAATTCACCCCTCCACTTT.

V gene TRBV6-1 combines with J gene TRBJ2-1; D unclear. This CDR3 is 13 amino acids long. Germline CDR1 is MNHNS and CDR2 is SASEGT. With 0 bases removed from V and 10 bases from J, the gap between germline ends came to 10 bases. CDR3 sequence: CASSEALGWEQFF. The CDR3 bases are TGTGCCAGCAGTGAAGCGCTAGGTTGGGAGCAGTTCTTC.

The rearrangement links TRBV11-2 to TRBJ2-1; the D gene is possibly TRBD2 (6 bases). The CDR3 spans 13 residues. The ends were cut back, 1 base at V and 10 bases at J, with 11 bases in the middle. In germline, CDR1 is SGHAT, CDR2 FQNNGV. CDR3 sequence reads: CASSLVPTSEQFF. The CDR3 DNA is TGTGCCAGCAGCTTAGTGCCCACTAGCGAGCAGTTCTTC.

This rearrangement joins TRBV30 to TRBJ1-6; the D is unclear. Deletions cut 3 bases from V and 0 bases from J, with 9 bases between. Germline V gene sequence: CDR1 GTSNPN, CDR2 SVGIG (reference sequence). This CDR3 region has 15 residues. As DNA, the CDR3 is TGTGCCTGGAGGACAAGTAGCTCCTATAATTCACCCCTCCACTTT. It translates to CAWRTSSSYNSPLHF. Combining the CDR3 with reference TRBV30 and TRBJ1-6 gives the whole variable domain SQTIHQWPATLVQPVGSPLSLECTVEGTSNPNLYWYRQAAGRGLQLLFYSVGIGQISSEVPQNLSASRPQDRQFILSSKKLLLSDSGFYLCAWRTSSSYNSPLHFGNGTRLTVT.

DNA for the CDR3: TGTGCCAGTGCATTACAGGGAAATCAGCCCCAGCATTTT. It codes for CASALQGNQPQHF. The gene calls are TRBV27 and TRBJ1-5; tentatively, D is TRBD1 (6 bases). CDR3 length equals 13 residues. Germline assignment: CDR1 MNHEY and CDR2 SMNVEV (reference sequence). V was cut by 9 bases and J by 4 bases, with 13 bases left in between.

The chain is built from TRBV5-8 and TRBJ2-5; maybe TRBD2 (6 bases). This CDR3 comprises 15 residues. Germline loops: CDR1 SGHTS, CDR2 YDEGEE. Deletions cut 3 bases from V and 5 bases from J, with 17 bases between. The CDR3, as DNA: TGTGCCAGCAGCTCCCAAGTAGCGGTCCGGGAGACCCAGTACTTC. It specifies CASSSQVAVRETQYF.

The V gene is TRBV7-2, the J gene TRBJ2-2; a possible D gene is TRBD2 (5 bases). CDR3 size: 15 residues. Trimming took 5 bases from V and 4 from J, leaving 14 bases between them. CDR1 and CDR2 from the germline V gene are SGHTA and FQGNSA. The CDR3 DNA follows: TGTGCCAGCAGCGGGAGCGGAAGAATCACCGGGGAGCTGTTTTTT. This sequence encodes CASSGSGRITGELFF.

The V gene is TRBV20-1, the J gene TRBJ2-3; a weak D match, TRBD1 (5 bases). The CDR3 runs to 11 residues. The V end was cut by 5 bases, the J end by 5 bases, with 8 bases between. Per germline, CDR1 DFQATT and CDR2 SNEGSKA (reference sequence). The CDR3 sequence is CSAEGVDTQYF. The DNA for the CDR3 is TGCAGTGCTGAAGGGGTAGATACGCAGTATTTT.

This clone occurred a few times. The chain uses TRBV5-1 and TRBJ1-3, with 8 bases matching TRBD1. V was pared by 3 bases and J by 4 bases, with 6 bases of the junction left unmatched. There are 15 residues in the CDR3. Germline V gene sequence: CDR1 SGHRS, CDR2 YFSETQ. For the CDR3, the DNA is TGCGCCAGCAGCTCTTCCGGGACAGGAGGAAACACCATATATTTT. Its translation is CASSSSGTGGNTIYF.

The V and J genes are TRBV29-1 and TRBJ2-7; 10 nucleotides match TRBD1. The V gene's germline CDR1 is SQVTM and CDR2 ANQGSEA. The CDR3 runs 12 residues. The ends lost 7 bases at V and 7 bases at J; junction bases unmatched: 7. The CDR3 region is CSAGTGVEEQYF. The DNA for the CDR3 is TGCAGCGCAGGGACAGGGGTTGAAGAGCAGTACTTC.

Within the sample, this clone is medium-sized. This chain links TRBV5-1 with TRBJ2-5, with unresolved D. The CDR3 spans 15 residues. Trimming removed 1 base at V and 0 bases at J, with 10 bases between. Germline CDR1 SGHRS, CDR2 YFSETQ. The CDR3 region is CASSLRGDYQETQYF. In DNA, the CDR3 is TGCGCCAGCAGCTTGCGCGGAGACTACCAAGAGACCCAGTACTTC.

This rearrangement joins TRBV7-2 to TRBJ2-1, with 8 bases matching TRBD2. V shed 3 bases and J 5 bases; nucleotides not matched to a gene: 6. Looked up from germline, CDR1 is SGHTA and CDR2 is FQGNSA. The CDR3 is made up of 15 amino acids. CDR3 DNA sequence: TGTGCCAGCAGCTTTGGGACTAGAGACGACAATGAGCAGTTCTTC. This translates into CASSFGTRDDNEQFF. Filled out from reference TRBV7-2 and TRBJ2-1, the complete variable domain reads GAGVSQSPSNKVTEKGKDVELRCDPISGHTALYWYRQSLGQGLEFLIYFQGNSAPDKSGLPSDRFSAERTGGSVSTLTIQRTQQEDSAVYLCASSFGTRDDNEQFFGPGTRLTVL.

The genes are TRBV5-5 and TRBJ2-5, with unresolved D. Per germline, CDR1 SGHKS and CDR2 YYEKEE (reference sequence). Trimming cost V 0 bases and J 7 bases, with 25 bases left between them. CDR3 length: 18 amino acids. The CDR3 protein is CASSLGSSNPQSEGTQYF. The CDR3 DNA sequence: TGTGCCAGCAGCTTGGGATCTAGTAACCCCCAGTCCGAAGGGACCCAGTACTTC.

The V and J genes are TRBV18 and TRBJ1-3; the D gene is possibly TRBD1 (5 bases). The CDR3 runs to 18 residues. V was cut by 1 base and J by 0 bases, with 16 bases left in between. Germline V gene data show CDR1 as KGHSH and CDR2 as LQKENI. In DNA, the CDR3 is TGTGCCAGCTCACCACTTCCTACGGGGGAGAGCTCTGGAAACACCATATATTTT. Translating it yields CASSPLPTGESSGNTIYF.

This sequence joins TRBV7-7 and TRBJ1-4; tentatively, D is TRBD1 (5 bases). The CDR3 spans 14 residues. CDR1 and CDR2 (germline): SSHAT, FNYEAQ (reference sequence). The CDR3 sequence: CAVTRGGGDEKLFF. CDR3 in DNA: TGTGCTGTTACCCGGGGCGGGGGGGATGAAAAACTGTTTTTT.

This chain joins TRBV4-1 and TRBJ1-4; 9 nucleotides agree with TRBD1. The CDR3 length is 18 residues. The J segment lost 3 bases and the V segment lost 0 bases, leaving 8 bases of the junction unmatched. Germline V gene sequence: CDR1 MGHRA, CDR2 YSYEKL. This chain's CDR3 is CASSQDPPDRGPNEKLFF. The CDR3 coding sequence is TGCGCCAGCAGCCAAGATCCCCCGGACAGGGGCCCTAATGAAAAACTGTTTTTT.

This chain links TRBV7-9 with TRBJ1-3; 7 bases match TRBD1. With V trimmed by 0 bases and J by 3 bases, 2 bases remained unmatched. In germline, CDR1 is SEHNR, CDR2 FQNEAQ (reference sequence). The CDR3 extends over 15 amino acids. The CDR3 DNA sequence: TGTGCCAGCAGCTTAGCAGGGGGCGGTGGAAACACCATATATTTT. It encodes CASSLAGGGGNTIYF.

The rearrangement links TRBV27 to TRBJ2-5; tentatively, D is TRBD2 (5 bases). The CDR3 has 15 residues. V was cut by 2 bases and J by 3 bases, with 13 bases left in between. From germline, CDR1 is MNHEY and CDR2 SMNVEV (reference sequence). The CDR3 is CASSLTVPGKETQYF. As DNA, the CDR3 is TGTGCCAGCAGTTTAACGGTACCGGGGAAAGAGACCCAGTACTTC.

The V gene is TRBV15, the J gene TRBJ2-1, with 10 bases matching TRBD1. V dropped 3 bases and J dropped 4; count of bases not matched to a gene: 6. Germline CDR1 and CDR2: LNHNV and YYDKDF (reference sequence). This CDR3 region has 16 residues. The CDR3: CATSSEGQGLYNEQFF. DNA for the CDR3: TGTGCCACCAGCAGCGAGGGACAGGGGCTTTACAATGAGCAGTTCTTC.

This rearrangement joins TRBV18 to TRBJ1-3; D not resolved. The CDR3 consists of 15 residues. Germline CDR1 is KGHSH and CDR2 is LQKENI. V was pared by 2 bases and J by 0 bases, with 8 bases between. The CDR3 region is CASSPSQASGNTIYF. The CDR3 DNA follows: TGTGCCAGCTCACCAAGCCAGGCCTCTGGAAACACCATATATTTT.

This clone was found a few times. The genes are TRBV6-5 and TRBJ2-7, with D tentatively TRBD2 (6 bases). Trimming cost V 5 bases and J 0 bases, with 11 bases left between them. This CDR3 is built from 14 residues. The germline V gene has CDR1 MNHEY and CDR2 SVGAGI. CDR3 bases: TGTGCCAGCAGTAAGGGGCGGGACTCCTACGAGCAGTACTTC. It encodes CASSKGRDSYEQYF.

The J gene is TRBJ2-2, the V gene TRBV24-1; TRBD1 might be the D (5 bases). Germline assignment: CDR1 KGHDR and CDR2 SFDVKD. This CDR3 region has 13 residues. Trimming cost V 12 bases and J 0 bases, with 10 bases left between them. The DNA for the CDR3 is TGTGCCGCAGGACACCCGAACACCGGGGAGCTGTTTTTT. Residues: CAAGHPNTGELFF.

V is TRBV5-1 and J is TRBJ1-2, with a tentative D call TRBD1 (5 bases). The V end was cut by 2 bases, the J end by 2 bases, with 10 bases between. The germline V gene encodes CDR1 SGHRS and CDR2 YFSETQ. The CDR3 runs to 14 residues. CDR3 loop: CASSFTTENYGYTF. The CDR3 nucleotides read TGCGCCAGCAGCTTTACGACAGAGAACTATGGCTACACCTTC. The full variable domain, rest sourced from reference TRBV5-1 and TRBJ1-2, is KAGVTQTPRYLIKTRGQQVTLSCSPISGHRSVSWYQQTPGQGLQFLFEYFSETQRNKGNFPGRFSGRQFSNSRSEMNVSTLELGDSALYLCASSFTTENYGYTFGSGTRLTVV.

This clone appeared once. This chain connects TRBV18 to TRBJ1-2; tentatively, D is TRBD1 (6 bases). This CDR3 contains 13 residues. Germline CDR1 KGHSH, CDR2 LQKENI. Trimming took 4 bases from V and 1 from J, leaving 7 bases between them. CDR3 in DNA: TGTGCCAGCTCACTGGACAGTAACTATGGCTACACCTTC. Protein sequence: CASSLDSNYGYTF.

The CDR3 DNA reads TGTGCCAGCAGGAGGGGGATGGGGGAGCTGTTTTTT. Amino acid sequence: CASRRGMGELFF. This chain connects TRBV5-4 to TRBJ2-2; TRBD1 is a possible D gene (6 bases). The germline CDR1 and CDR2 sequences are SGHNT and YYREEE (reference sequence). This CDR3 comprises 12 residues. Trimming left V 5 bases short and J 8 bases short, with 10 bases between.

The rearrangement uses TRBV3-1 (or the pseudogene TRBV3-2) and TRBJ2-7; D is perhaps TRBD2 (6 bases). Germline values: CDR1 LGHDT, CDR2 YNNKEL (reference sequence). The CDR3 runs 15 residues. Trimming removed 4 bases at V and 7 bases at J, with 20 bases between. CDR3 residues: CASSREVDPSSEQYF. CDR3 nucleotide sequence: TGTGCCAGCAGCCGGGAGGTTGATCCTTCTTCTGAGCAGTACTTC.

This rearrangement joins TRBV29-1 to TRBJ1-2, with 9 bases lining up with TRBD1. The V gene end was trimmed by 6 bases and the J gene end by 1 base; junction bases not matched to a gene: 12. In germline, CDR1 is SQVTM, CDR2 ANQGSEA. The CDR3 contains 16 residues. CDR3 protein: CSVAGTGKFNNYGYTF. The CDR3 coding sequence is TGCAGCGTGGCAGGGACAGGGAAATTTAATAACTATGGCTACACCTTC.

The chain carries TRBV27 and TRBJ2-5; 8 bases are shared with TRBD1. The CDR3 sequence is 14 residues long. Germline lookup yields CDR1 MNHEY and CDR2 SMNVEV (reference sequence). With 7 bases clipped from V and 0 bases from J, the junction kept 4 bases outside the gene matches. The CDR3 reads CASKETGDQETQYF. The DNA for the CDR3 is TGTGCCAGCAAAGAGACAGGGGACCAAGAGACCCAGTACTTC.

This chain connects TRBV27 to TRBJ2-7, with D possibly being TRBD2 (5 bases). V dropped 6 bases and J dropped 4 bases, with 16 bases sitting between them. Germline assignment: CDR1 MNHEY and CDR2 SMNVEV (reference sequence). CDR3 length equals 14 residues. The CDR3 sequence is CASSPRGRRYEQYF. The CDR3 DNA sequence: TGTGCCAGCAGCCCGCGCGGCAGGAGGTACGAGCAGTACTTC.